Described below is a single T cell receptor (beta chain) sequence and its context. Its antigen is still unknown. Per-base qualities were not stored, and no clone one base away is much larger. The cohort consisted of some 670 healthy bone marrow donors. Cohort members were all nominally healthy when sampled, although unrecorded immune exposures were likely present. The donor was CMV seropositive and was included in the group of some 290 seropositive cohort members. Each donor provided a peripheral blood sample, and peripheral blood mononuclear cells were used for TCR beta sequencing. Genomic DNA extraction from the blood cell samples was performed with the Qiagen DNeasy Blood Extraction Kit. The sample originates from a study of cytomegalovirus exposure and HLA in healthy donors (dated by TCRdb to between 2016 and 2019). As for the study more broadly: According to an earlier analysis of 587 of the donors, about 179 million T cells yielded roughly 100 million unique TCR beta sequences and about 300 Gb of sequence data. Roughly 300 gigabases of sequencing data and tens of millions of unique TCR sequences made up an early release that covered several hundred HLA-typed donors. Of the 350 to 400 genotyped donors, over 70% fell in the genetic ancestry cluster associated with self-reported Caucasian donors. The study aimed to test whether signatures of past pathogen exposure could be identified by cataloging public T cell receptors. The study used immunosequencing to profile the T cell repertoires of 666 subjects and linked those repertoires to cytomegalovirus serostatus. Besides the first cohort of approximately 670 subjects, a separate validation cohort made up of about 120 different subjects was used. High-throughput TCR immunosequencing, statistical association of individual TCRs with disease status, and machine learning were combined to predict cytomegalovirus infection status. A later analysis re-analyzed previously published TCR beta repertoires from 666 donors and added high-resolution HLA genotyping to study TCR occurrence patterns. The later analysis used no new phenotypic data to find candidate immune exposures, relying instead on TCR beta sequences and their occurrence across donors. In an earlier analysis of roughly 600 of the donors, high-throughput TCR beta sequencing was used to judge whether each TCR beta V gene segment behaved as functional or pseudogenic. Donor age, sex, ethnicity and CMV serostatus were compiled together with the repertoire data. In a later genetic analysis, genome-wide SNP genotypes for about 55% of the roughly 700 donors were used, and that subset was treated as a discovery cohort. All discovery cohort repertoires had been generated on a single sequencing platform. HLA typing covered class I and class II loci at four-digit resolution. The number of typed donors differed by locus: roughly 629-640 for A, B, C, DRB1 and DQB1; 522 for DQA1; roughly 600 for DPA1; and around 450 for DPB1. A few DR-DQ haplotypes were treated as single units for association and clustering because of strong linkage in the cohort. Across about 380 genotyped donors of the cohort, an average of about 240,000 unique TCR beta nucleotide sequences per donor were sequenced, and 15% to 20% of those sequences were non-productive.

The CDR3 has 12 amino acids, counting the end cysteine and phenylalanine. Kept here is only the CDR3 DNA, which spans 36 bases and is read in frame from base 1. The germline V and J ends show losses of 1 base and 7 bases respectively, and no gene match explains 0 bases of the junction. CDR1 and CDR2 (SGHTA, FQGNSA) derive from the germline V gene. The library relied on the immunoSEQ multiplex PCR assay. A mixture of 60 forward primers for TCR Vbeta segments and 13 reverse primers for TCR Jbeta segments was used in the multiplex PCR. Amplification of the CDR3 region of rearranged TCR beta genes was performed with a multiplex PCR assay on genomic DNA. The Illumina HiSeq System was used to sequence the amplified TCR beta libraries as 87-base-pair reads. The study's own analysis went as follows. A later analysis tallied roughly 80 million unique TCR beta chains across the 550 to 850 repertoires, and 10 million to 11 million of those chains were shared by two or more donors. Raw reads were error-corrected and collapsed into unique sequences by a nearest-neighbor algorithm in which closely related sequences were merged to remove PCR and sequencing errors. V, D and J gene segments were assigned by aligning CDR3 sequences to IMGT reference sequences. For a sequence to be retained, a match of at least six nucleotides to both a V gene segment and a J gene segment was required. Rearrangements were called productive when the CDR3 lacked stop codons and stayed in frame with V and J; all others were non-productive. CDR3 was defined by IMGT convention, running from the second conserved V-encoded cysteine to the conserved J-encoded phenylalanine. The earlier analysis of some 600 of the donors excluded sequences that lacked an unambiguous match to a single V gene segment. In an earlier analysis of 500 to 750 of the donors, V segments were called functional above 56.7% productive rearrangements and were called segregating when the between-donor standard deviation exceeded 5%. A statistical classification framework was developed to diagnose cytomegalovirus status using the catalog of TCR beta chain sequences. A later analysis assigned V and J genes by comparing TCR nucleotide sequences with IMGT/GENE-DB human TR gene sequences. A later analysis assigned CDR3 sequences and most-parsimonious VDJ recombination scenarios with the TCRdist pipeline. In a later analysis, each TCR beta chain was defined by its CDR3 amino acid sequence together with its V-gene family, and reads lacking a unique V-gene family were excluded. To address suspected cross-contamination and a sequencing artifact, a later analysis removed over 500 highly shared, low-generation-probability nucleotide sequences. For each public chain, a later analysis derived a clonal expansion index from normalized ranks of inferred template counts within each repertoire. In a later analysis, generation probabilities were computed using a VDJ recombination model fitted to out-of-frame rearrangements, and the results were checked against IGoR. In a later analysis, hypergeometric tests were used to score TCR-TCR, TCR-HLA and TCR-CMV co-occurrence, with a repertoire-size bias correction applied to TCR pairs. A later analysis estimated false discovery rates by permuting HLA or CMV assignments 20 times. In a later analysis, co-occurring TCRs were grouped using DBSCAN, with TCRdist sequence similarity added in when clustering inside HLA-allele-positive subsets. For co-occurrence clustering, repertoires with fewer than 30,000 or more than 120,000 public chains were excluded, along with roughly 5 repertoires with anomalous nucleotide sharing. TCRdb provides this immuneACCESS table in a form limited to in-frame rearrangements. Some clones are lacking; in checked studies, under half of them reflect an unresolved V gene, and why the rest are absent is not known. The V and J calls and clone size were taken over from that table, and D and trimming were inferred from the DNA. The sample table contains over 150,000 clones; only one count was recorded for 75% to 85% of them. The ten largest clonotypes hold roughly 7.3% of the sample.

The full study reports these points: Correlated functional status among segregating V segments might be attributable to linkage disequilibrium, but an unknown experimental factor could not be ruled out. Most TCR sequences were observed very rarely across donors, whereas some public TCRs were present in many individuals. The classifier was reported to diagnose cytomegalovirus status with high specificity and sensitivity in both the original cohort and the validation cohort. When HLA alleles, especially DR and DQ, strongly co-occurred, TCR associations were difficult to assign to individual alleles. In this cohort, only TCR beta chains were sequenced, and detectable features were limited by the absence of alpha or paired-chain data. Approximately 18 rarely observed V segments, including chromosome 9 orphons, were excluded from the earlier analysis of a few hundred of the donors because counts were too low. Broadly in line with IMGT annotations, most TCR beta V segments showed up in productive rearrangements about 87% or about 30% of the time in an earlier analysis of some 590 of the donors. Because HLA typing was unavailable for some donors at each locus, only the typed subset was used in association tests. Immune exposure information for the cohort was limited to CMV serostatus. According to a later genetic analysis, donors in an Asian-associated ancestry cluster had fewer N-insertions in productive TCRs than the approximately 610-donor mean. A later analysis reported that several top co-occurrence clusters appeared linked to parvovirus B19, influenza, CMV and Epstein-Barr virus. A few of the identified cytomegalovirus-associated TCR beta chains were confirmed in vitro to be specific for cytomegalovirus antigens. According to a later analysis, most CMV-associated TCR beta chains appeared to be HLA-restricted, and the HLA associations seemed to be driven largely by CMV exposure. A further reported finding was that TCR beta sequences accurately predicted the HLA-A and HLA-B alleles for most subjects in the first cohort. The presence/absence analyses assumed that sequencing depth was roughly uniform across donors, and that assumption may not be true. In the study, some 160 TCR beta chains were listed as associated with cytomegalovirus. The 87-base-pair reads could not distinguish some IMGT-functional V segments, including TRBV6-2 and TRBV6-3, so those segments were excluded. In a later analysis, around 17,000 TCR beta sequences were associated with specific HLA alleles at a false discovery rate of 0.05. In a later analysis, the rate of TCR association differed among HLA loci, with DRB1 alleles having the most associated TCRs and HLA-C alleles having the fewest. V-gene and J-gene trimming of TCR beta chains was associated with a missense DCLRE1C variant in a later genetic analysis, and the association was replicated in an independent cohort. A later analysis found that HLA-associated TCR beta chains were more clonally expanded and had lower generation probabilities than equally common non-associated chains. A group of highly shared sequence variants was considered likely to be a technical artifact of the sequencing pipeline. The authors suggested that the approach could potentially be extended to other disease states and immunological phenotypes.

This receptor was taken from a male donor in good health and CMV-seropositive. The V gene is TRBV7-2 and the J gene is TRBJ2-5; 7 nucleotides in the junction match TRBD2. Sequencing was done on a sample of PBMCs. The CDR3 has the sequence CASSLGEGTQYF. Read as DNA, the sequence is TGTGCCAGCAGCTTAGGGGAGGGGACCCAGTACTTC.